This T cell receptor (beta chain) stems from a study of cytomegalovirus exposure and HLA in healthy donors (dated by TCRdb to 2016 to 2017). With regard to the full study: An earlier analysis of roughly 610 of the donors reported 276 Gb of sequence data and roughly 120 million unique TCR beta sequences obtained from about 180 million T cells. An early release covering just under 650 HLA-typed donors comprised 300 to 350 gigabases of sequencing data and about 90 million unique TCR sequences. Of the roughly 400 genotyped donors, over 65% fell in the genetic ancestry cluster associated with self-reported Caucasian donors. The aim of the study was to test whether cataloging public T cell receptors could identify signatures of past pathogen exposure. The T cell repertoires of 700 or so subjects were profiled by immunosequencing and related to cytomegalovirus serostatus. Besides the first cohort of roughly 640 subjects, a separate validation cohort made up of 120 different subjects was used. To predict cytomegalovirus infection status, the study combined high-throughput TCR immunosequencing, statistical association of individual TCRs with disease status, and machine learning. A later analysis re-examined previously published TCR beta repertoires from 600 to 700 donors and added high-resolution HLA genotyping to investigate patterns of TCR occurrence. In the later analysis, no new phenotypic data were used to find candidate immune exposures; instead, reliance was placed on TCR beta sequences and their occurrence across donors. In an earlier analysis of 587 of the donors, high-throughput TCR beta sequencing was used to judge whether each TCR beta V gene segment behaved as functional or pseudogenic. Alongside the repertoire data, information on donor age, sex, ethnicity and CMV serostatus was compiled. A later genetic analysis took genome-wide SNP genotypes for about 60% of the roughly 670 donors and used that subset as a discovery cohort. All discovery cohort repertoires had been generated on a single sequencing platform. HLA typing included class I and class II loci at four-digit resolution. The number of typed donors differed by locus: roughly 629-640 for A, B, C, DRB1 and DQB1; 522 for DQA1; 606 for DPA1; and 400 to 480 for DPB1. Several DR-DQ haplotypes were treated as single units for association and clustering because of strong linkage in the cohort. On average, about 200,000 unique TCR beta nucleotide sequences were sequenced per donor among 350 to 400 genotyped donors of the cohort, with roughly 20% of those sequences being non-productive. General findings and caveats noted by the study authors: In vitro tests confirmed that a few of the cytomegalovirus-associated TCR beta chains recognize cytomegalovirus antigens. The authors suggested that the approach could potentially be extended to other disease states and immunological phenotypes. In a later analysis, HLA-associated TCR beta chains showed more clonal expansion and lower generation probabilities than non-associated chains that were equally common. When HLA alleles, especially DR and DQ, strongly co-occurred, TCR associations were difficult to assign to individual alleles. Because HLA typing was missing for some donors at each locus, association tests included only the typed subset. An association between a missense DCLRE1C variant and V-gene and J-gene trimming of TCR beta chains was found in a later genetic analysis and replicated in an independent cohort. Immune exposure information for the cohort was limited to CMV serostatus. Correlated functional status among segregating V segments might be attributable to linkage disequilibrium, but an unknown experimental factor could not be ruled out. In the study, about 150 TCR beta chains were listed as associated with cytomegalovirus. A later analysis found that TCR association rates varied across HLA loci, with DRB1 alleles showing the most associated TCRs and HLA-C alleles the fewest. Compared with the 666-donor mean, donors in an Asian-associated ancestry cluster had fewer N-insertions in productive TCRs, according to a later genetic analysis. The earlier analysis of around 600 of the donors excluded 15 to 20 rarely observed V segments, including chromosome 9 orphons, because counts were too low. Most TCR sequences were seen in very few donors, while some public TCRs were found in many individuals. Broadly in line with IMGT annotations, most TCR beta V segments showed up in productive rearrangements about 87% or about 30% of the time in an earlier analysis of around 550 of the donors. A further reported finding was that TCR beta sequences accurately predicted the HLA-A and HLA-B alleles for most subjects in the first cohort. According to a later analysis, most CMV-associated TCR beta chains appeared to be HLA-restricted, and the HLA associations seemed to be driven largely by CMV exposure. A cluster of highly shared sequence variants was judged likely to represent a technical artifact of the sequencing pipeline. Specific HLA alleles were associated with roughly 17,000 TCR beta sequences at a false discovery rate of 0.05 in a later analysis. The classifier was reported to diagnose cytomegalovirus status with high specificity and sensitivity in both the original cohort and the validation cohort. In this cohort, only TCR beta chains were sequenced, and detectable features were limited by the absence of alpha or paired-chain data. Roughly uniform sequencing depth across donors was assumed in presence/absence analyses, although this assumption may not hold. Several of the top co-occurrence clusters appeared to be linked to parvovirus B19, influenza, CMV and Epstein-Barr virus, according to a later analysis. Some IMGT-functional V segments, including TRBV6-2 and TRBV6-3, could not be told apart with the 87-base-pair reads, so those segments were excluded.

Library method: the immunoSEQ multiplex PCR assay. The multiplex PCR relied on a mix of 60 forward primers for TCR Vbeta segments and 13 reverse primers for TCR Jbeta segments. Amplification of the CDR3 region of rearranged TCR beta genes was performed with a multiplex PCR assay on genomic DNA. Amplified TCR beta libraries were sequenced as 87-base-pair reads on the Illumina HiSeq System. Under the source paper's analysis protocol: A later analysis tallied roughly 76 million unique TCR beta chains across the 700 or so repertoires, and around 10 million of those chains were shared by two or more donors. A nearest-neighbor algorithm error-corrected the raw reads and collapsed the reads into unique sequences, merging closely related sequences to remove PCR and sequencing errors. V, D and J gene segments were assigned by aligning CDR3 sequences to IMGT reference sequences. For a sequence to be retained, at least a six-nucleotide match to both a V gene segment and a J gene segment was required. A rearrangement counted as productive if the CDR3 had no stop codons and remained in frame with V and J, and every other rearrangement counted as non-productive. Following IMGT convention, CDR3 was defined as the stretch from the second conserved V-encoded cysteine to the conserved J-encoded phenylalanine. In an earlier analysis of more than 550 of the donors, sequences lacking an unambiguous match to a single V gene segment were excluded. In an earlier analysis of several hundred of the donors, V segments were called functional above 56.7% productive rearrangements and were called segregating when the between-donor standard deviation exceeded 5%. To diagnose cytomegalovirus status from the catalog of TCR beta chain sequences, a statistical classification framework was built. In a later analysis, TCR nucleotide sequences were compared against IMGT/GENE-DB human TR gene sequences so that V and J genes could be assigned. A later analysis assigned CDR3 sequences and most-parsimonious VDJ recombination scenarios with the TCRdist pipeline. A later analysis defined each TCR beta chain by its CDR3 amino acid sequence plus V-gene family, and excluded reads lacking a unique V-gene family. As a way to deal with suspected cross-contamination and a sequencing artifact, a later analysis dropped approximately 570 nucleotide sequences that were highly shared and had low generation probability. A later analysis calculated a clonal expansion index for each public chain from normalized within-repertoire ranks of inferred template counts. In a later analysis, generation probabilities were computed with a VDJ recombination model fitted to out-of-frame rearrangements, and the resulting probabilities were checked against IGoR. A later analysis scored TCR-TCR, TCR-HLA and TCR-CMV co-occurrence with hypergeometric tests, applying a repertoire-size bias correction to TCR pairs. To estimate false discovery rates, a later analysis permuted the HLA or CMV assignments 20 times. In a later analysis, co-occurring TCRs were grouped using DBSCAN, and TCRdist sequence similarity was added for clustering within HLA-allele-positive subsets. For co-occurrence clustering, repertoires with fewer than 30,000 or more than 120,000 public chains were excluded, along with four to six repertoires with anomalous nucleotide sharing. As stored in TCRdb, this immuneACCESS dataset retains in-frame rearrangements with V and J assigned. A fraction of the clones does not appear; measured against another copy, unresolved V genes explain less than half of the discrepancy, and the remainder lacks a known reason. The V and J calls and clone size come from that table; D and trimming were worked out from the DNA. The sample records approximately 150,000 clones, 65% to 85% of which are singletons. The ten largest clones represent 1.3% to 1.5% of the sample.

The cohort comprised some 730 healthy bone marrow donors. Cohort members were all nominally healthy when sampled, although unrecorded immune exposures were likely present. The donor tested CMV seronegative, placing the donor among the 350 or so seronegative members of the cohort. Each donor provided a peripheral blood sample, and peripheral blood mononuclear cells were used for TCR beta sequencing. The Qiagen DNeasy Blood Extraction Kit was used to extract genomic DNA from the blood cell samples. On this clone itself: The specificity of this receptor is unknown. Per-base qualities were not stored, and no clone one base away is much larger.

In the germline V gene, CDR1 corresponds to SGHNT and CDR2 to YENEEA. V sheds 3 bases and J sheds 6 bases, leaving 9 bases between their ends. The CDR3 numbers 12 residues from cysteine through phenylalanine. Only the CDR3 part of the read is kept: 36 bases, read in frame from the first base. What was sequenced was PBMCs. This receptor was obtained from a man between 60 and 70 years old in good health and CMV-seronegative. The chain is assembled from TRBV11-3 and TRBJ2-7; the D gene remains uncertain. The DNA sequence is TGTGCCAGCAGCTTCGGCGCAGGCGAGCAGTACTTC. Its protein is CASSFGAGEQYF.